This T cell receptor (beta chain) is from a study of blood T cell repertoires in COVID-19. Germline V CDR1 and CDR2: KGHSH, LQKENI. V was trimmed by 4 bases and J by 0 bases, leaving 10 bases between them. The CDR3 has 14 residues. Study processing details: Nucleated cell number was recorded as an estimate derived from reference gene primer amplification. Sequencing was performed with immunoSEQ multiplex PCR; in TCRdb, only in-frame clones are kept and a portion is missing. The DNA gave D and trimming, while V, J and clone size come from that table. The sample lists fewer than 300,000 clones, less than 90% seen once, with about 2.5% in the top ten.

The material sequenced was peripheral blood. V is TRBV18 and J is TRBJ2-7, with a possible D match to TRBD1 (5 bases). The TCR was taken from a woman aged 70-85 years with active or convalescent COVID-19. This CDR3 reads CASSQGLLSYEQYF. The CDR3 bases are TGTGCCAGCTCACAGGGGCTCCTCTCCTACGAGCAGTACTTC.